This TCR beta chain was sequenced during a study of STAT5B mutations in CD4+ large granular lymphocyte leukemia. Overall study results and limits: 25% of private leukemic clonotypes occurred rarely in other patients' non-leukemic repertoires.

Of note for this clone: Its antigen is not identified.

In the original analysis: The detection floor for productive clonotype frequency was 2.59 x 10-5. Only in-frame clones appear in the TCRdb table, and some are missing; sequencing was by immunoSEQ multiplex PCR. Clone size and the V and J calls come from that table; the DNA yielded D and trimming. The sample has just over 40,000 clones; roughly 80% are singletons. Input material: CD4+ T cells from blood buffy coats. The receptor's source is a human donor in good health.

CDR3 in DNA: TGTGCCAGCCTCTTACCGCCGATAGCTTCTGGGGCCAACGTCCTGACTTTC. It encodes CASLLPPIASGANVLTF. The gene calls are TRBV7-8 and TRBJ2-6; D is ambiguous. Germline V gene data show CDR1 as SGHVS and CDR2 as FQNEAQ. The CDR3 is 17 amino acids. The ends were cut back, 8 bases at V and 1 base at J, with 18 bases in the middle.